These 26 T cell receptor beta chains share one sample of origin, sequenced in a study of CD8 T cells in Susac syndrome. It was with random hexamers that about 0.45 to 1 ug RNA was reverse transcribed. TCRdb ran MiXCR on the immunoSEQ multiplex PCR reads and lists one entry per CDR3 protein. The sample holds about 430,000 distinct CDR3 sequences, more than 70% seen once. Sequencing was carried out using CD8+ T cells from PBMCs. Receptor source: a human donor with multiple sclerosis.

The rearrangement links TRBV2 to TRBJ2-7; 11 bases are a match to TRBD2. Unmatched junction bases numbered 17, after V lost 7 bases and J lost 3 bases. The CDR3 runs to 18 residues. CDR1 is SNHLY and CDR2 is FYNNEI in the germline V gene. The CDR3 sequence: CASTAATLAGEYGYEQYF. The CDR3 nucleotides are TGTGCCAGCACGGCCGCCACACTAGCGGGAGAGTATGGCTACGAGCAGTACTTC.

The chain has TRBV30 and TRBJ1-5; a possible D gene is TRBD1 (5 bases). There are 13 residues in the CDR3. Trimming shortened V by 5 bases and J by 9 bases, and 17 bases separated the two germline ends. Germline loops: CDR1 GTSNPN, CDR2 SVGIG (reference sequence). Written as DNA, the CDR3 is TGTGCCTGGGATGGGACCGGTGGAGGGCCCCAGCATTTT. Amino acid sequence: CAWDGTGGGPQHF.

This CDR3 is CASSEGWGETQYF. DNA of the CDR3: TGTGCCAGCAGTGAGGGATGGGGGGAGACCCAGTACTTC. V and J are TRBV27 and TRBJ2-5, with D perhaps given as TRBD1 or TRBD2 (5 bases each). The V and J ends lost 5 bases and 5 bases respectively, with 12 bases between them. Per the germline V gene, CDR1 is MNHEY and CDR2 is SMNVEV (reference sequence). There are 13 residues in the CDR3.

The V gene is TRBV18, the J gene TRBJ2-2; TRBD1 is a possible D gene (6 bases). This CDR3 contains 15 residues. The V gene's germline CDR1 is KGHSH and CDR2 LQKENI. With 0 bases removed from V and 5 bases from J, the gap between germline ends came to 10 bases. This chain's CDR3 is CASSPPGAGTGELFF. The CDR3 DNA reads as TGTGCCAGCTCACCACCGGGGGCCGGAACCGGGGAGCTGTTTTTT.

The rearrangement links TRBV5-4 to TRBJ2-7, with 9 bases that match TRBD2. Germline values: CDR1 SGHNT, CDR2 YYREEE (reference sequence). The CDR3 consists of 14 residues. The J segment lost 7 bases and the V segment lost 2 bases, leaving 7 bases of the junction unmatched. The CDR3 nucleotides are TGTGCCAGCAGCTTAGGTAGCGGGGGTGAGGAGCAGTACTTC. The encoded protein is CASSLGSGGEEQYF.

J is TRBJ1-2 and V is TRBV5-4; no clear D gene. The CDR3 has 13 amino acids. Germline CDR1 reads SGHNT; CDR2 reads YYREEE (reference sequence). V lost 3 bases and J lost 1, with 7 bases in between. CDR3 bases: TGTGCCAGCAGCTCGGACGGTAACTATGGCTACACCTTC. Translation: CASSSDGNYGYTF.

The rearrangement joins TRBV30 to TRBJ2-7; 8 bases line up with TRBD1. From germline, CDR1 is GTSNPN and CDR2 SVGIG (reference sequence). The CDR3 is 14 amino acids. After removal of 1 base from V and 5 bases from J, the junction contained 7 bases not matched to a gene. DNA of the CDR3: TGTGCCTGGAGTGAAGGCAGGGGGCTCAACGAGCAGTACTTC. This gives the protein CAWSEGRGLNEQYF.

This clonotype was detected only once. V is TRBV5-1 and J is TRBJ2-2, with 9 bases that match TRBD1. The CDR3 totals 16 residues. Germline CDR1 and CDR2: SGHRS and YFSETQ. Trimming removed 3 bases from V and 4 bases from J; junction bases left unmatched: 7. The CDR3 sequence is CASSWTGVVSTGELFF. CDR3 DNA: TGCGCCAGCAGCTGGACAGGGGTGGTCTCCACCGGGGAGCTGTTTTTT.

This clonotype was counted only a few times. V gene TRBV6-1 combines with J gene TRBJ2-5, with D unclear. Germline-derived CDR1 and CDR2 are MNHNS and SASEGT. This CDR3 has 14 residues. V lost 5 bases and J lost 2, with 12 bases in between. The CDR3 reads CASSTARLQETQYF. CDR3 nucleotide sequence: TGTGCCAGCAGTACCGCGAGGCTTCAAGAGACCCAGTACTTC.

The chain combines TRBV27 with TRBJ2-1, with 7 bases fitting TRBD1. V gave up 2 bases and J gave up 5 bases; unmatched junction bases: 12. The CDR3 is 17 amino acids. Germline-derived CDR1 and CDR2 are MNHEY and SMNVEV (reference sequence). CDR3 nucleotide sequence: TGTGCCAGCAGTTTAATAGGGGGACAGCCCCGGGACAATGAGCAGTTCTTC. It specifies CASSLIGGQPRDNEQFF.

This clonotype has a single count. The V call is TRBV29-1, the J call TRBJ1-4, with D uncertain. Germline loops: CDR1 SQVTM, CDR2 ANQGSEA. The length of the CDR3 is 15 residues. Trimming took 7 bases from V and 8 from J, leaving 23 bases between them. In DNA form, the CDR3 reads TGCAGCGCCGACTCGTTAGAGGGCTCGGGGGAAAAACTGTTTTTT. It encodes CSADSLEGSGEKLFF. The whole variable domain, filled in from reference TRBV29-1 and TRBJ1-4, reads SAVISQKPSRDICQRGTSLTIQCQVDSQVTMMFWYRQQPGQSLTLIATANQGSEATYESGFVIDKFPISRPNLTFSTLTVSNMSPEDSSIYLCSADSLEGSGEKLFFGSGTQLSVL.

V and J are TRBV6-2 or TRBV6-3 and TRBJ2-7; possible D gene TRBD2, 6 bases. The CDR3 contains 13 residues. Germline V gene data show CDR1 as MNHEY and CDR2 as SVGEGT. V was trimmed by 5 bases and J by 4 bases, leaving 12 bases between them. CDR3 amino acids: CASSMGRTYEQYF. The CDR3 nucleotides read TGTGCCAGCAGTATGGGGAGGACATACGAGCAGTACTTC.

The rearrangement uses TRBV5-8 and TRBJ2-7; D is ambiguous. The germline V gene has CDR1 SGHTS and CDR2 YDEGEE. This CDR3 is built from 13 residues. V was trimmed by 6 bases and J by 2 bases, leaving 12 bases between them. CDR3 DNA: TGTGCCAGCAACAGCCCGAGCCCCTACGAGCAGTACTTC. It translates to CASNSPSPYEQYF.

V is TRBV27 and J is TRBJ2-3; TRBD2 matches 13 bases. The CDR3 spans 16 residues. Germline V gene lookup returns CDR1 MNHEY and CDR2 SMNVEV (reference sequence). The J segment lost 6 bases and the V segment lost 5 bases, leaving 8 bases of the junction unmatched. This CDR3 reads CASSTSGGAEADTQYF. The CDR3 bases are TGTGCCAGCAGTACTAGCGGGGGGGCCGAAGCGGATACGCAGTATTTT.

The chain recombines TRBV27 with TRBJ1-4; D unclear. Trimming removed 5 bases from V and 6 bases from J, with 16 bases in between. CDR3 length: 15 amino acids. Per the germline V gene, CDR1 is MNHEY and CDR2 is SMNVEV (reference sequence). The DNA of the CDR3 is TGTGCCAGCAGTCCAATTGATGGGGAGTATGAAAAACTGTTTTTT. Protein: CASSPIDGEYEKLFF. The full variable domain, rest sourced from reference TRBV27 and TRBJ1-4, is EAQVTQNPRYLITVTGKKLTVTCSQNMNHEYMSWYRQDPGLGLRQIYYSMNVEVTDKGDVPEGYKVSRKEKRNFPLILESPSPNQTSLYFCASSPIDGEYEKLFFGSGTQLSVL.

The chain couples TRBV7-9 to TRBJ1-2; TRBD1 aligns across 7 bases. V lost 5 bases and J lost 2; bases outside the gene matches: 8. The CDR3 consists of 15 residues. Germline V gene data show CDR1 as SEHNR and CDR2 as FQNEAQ (reference sequence). The CDR3 nucleotides read TGTGCCAGCAGCCAGACCACGGGACAGAACTATGGCTACACCTTC. Protein sequence: CASSQTTGQNYGYTF.

The V and J genes are TRBV29-1 and TRBJ1-2; TRBD1 is a possible D gene (5 bases). Between the trimmed V and J ends, which lost 6 bases and 4 bases, there was a span of 12 bases. CDR1 is SQVTM and CDR2 is ANQGSEA in the germline V gene. The CDR3 sequence is 12 residues long. The CDR3 sequence: CSVRSGAYGYTF. The CDR3 DNA reads TGCAGCGTCCGAAGTGGGGCCTATGGCTACACCTTC.

The genes are TRBV6-1 and TRBJ1-5; unclear D gene. The CDR3 length is 12 residues. Trimming stripped 3 bases from V and 4 bases from J, with 4 bases between. Germline CDR1 MNHNS, CDR2 SASEGT. CDR3 bases: TGTGCCAGCAGTGATGGGAATCAGCCCCAGCATTTT. This sequence encodes CASSDGNQPQHF.

This clonotype was seen only a few times. The chain has TRBV27 and TRBJ1-5; 8 bases line up with TRBD1. J gave up 6 bases and V 2 bases, and 3 bases lay outside the gene matches. This CDR3 comprises 14 residues. Germline-derived CDR1 and CDR2 are MNHEY and SMNVEV (reference sequence). The CDR3: CASSLAGGGQPQHF. As DNA, the CDR3 is TGTGCCAGCAGTTTAGCAGGGGGCGGTCAGCCCCAGCATTTT.

The chain recombines TRBV7-2 with TRBJ1-4; 8 nucleotides agree with TRBD1. J was trimmed by 3 bases and V by 5 bases; bases with no gene match: 8. Germline loops: CDR1 SGHTA, CDR2 FQGNSA. The CDR3 runs 16 residues. The CDR3 nucleotides read TGTGCCAGCAGCCACGCGACAGGGGTTCCTAATGAAAAACTGTTTTTT. It translates to CASSHATGVPNEKLFF.

This chain connects TRBV27 to TRBJ1-2; D may be TRBD1 (6 bases). Trimming took off 0 bases at V and 6 bases at J, with 23 bases between the two ends. This CDR3 is 18 amino acids long. Looked up from germline, CDR1 is MNHEY and CDR2 is SMNVEV (reference sequence). CDR3 coding DNA: TGTGCCAGCAGTTTATCAGGTGGATTTGGGGCAGGGGTTAATGGCTACACCTTC. Its translation: CASSLSGGFGAGVNGYTF.

The chain couples TRBV6-5 to TRBJ1-2; D uncertain. Trimming shortened V by 0 bases and J by 0 bases, and 8 bases separated the two germline ends. This CDR3 region has 15 residues. Germline V CDR1 and CDR2: MNHEY, SVGAGI. The CDR3 reads CASSYSQQANYGYTF. CDR3 sequence (DNA): TGTGCCAGCAGTTACTCCCAGCAAGCTAACTATGGCTACACCTTC.

The chain joins TRBV6-2 or TRBV6-3 to TRBJ2-5, with a tentative D call TRBD2 (5 bases). Per the germline V gene, CDR1 is MNHEY and CDR2 is SVGEGT. V dropped 2 bases and J dropped 10 bases, with 11 bases sitting between them. The CDR3 runs to 12 residues. CDR3 protein: CASSYRSGDQYF. The CDR3 nucleotides read TGTGCCAGCAGTTACCGTTCCGGGGACCAGTACTTC.

The chain has TRBV4-1 and TRBJ2-7, with TRBD1 matching over 8 bases. Germline CDR1 and CDR2: MGHRA and YSYEKL. The junction had 8 bases not matched to a gene; V was cut back by 1 base and J by 3 bases. The CDR3 covers 16 residues. Here the CDR3 DNA reads TGCGCCAGCAGCCAAGCGGTGACAGGGGTGGGCTACGAGCAGTACTTC. It specifies CASSQAVTGVGYEQYF.

The chain employs TRBV7-9 and TRBJ1-2, with 9 bases fitting TRBD1. Germline CDR1 and CDR2: SEHNR and FQNEAQ (reference sequence). The CDR3 totals 13 residues. V shed 5 bases, J shed 8 bases, and the junction held 6 bases outside the gene matches. CDR3 sequence: CASSDRTGEGYTF. The CDR3 DNA is TGTGCCAGCAGCGACCGGACAGGGGAGGGCTACACCTTC.

The chain uses TRBV5-1 and TRBJ2-7, with 9 bases lining up with TRBD1. After removal of 3 bases from V and 4 bases from J, the junction contained 11 bases not matched to a gene. Germline values: CDR1 SGHRS, CDR2 YFSETQ. The CDR3 contains 16 residues. The CDR3 DNA reads TGCGCCAGCAGCTCCCCCCGGGACAGGGAAGTATACGAGCAGTACTTC. Amino acids: CASSSPRDREVYEQYF.